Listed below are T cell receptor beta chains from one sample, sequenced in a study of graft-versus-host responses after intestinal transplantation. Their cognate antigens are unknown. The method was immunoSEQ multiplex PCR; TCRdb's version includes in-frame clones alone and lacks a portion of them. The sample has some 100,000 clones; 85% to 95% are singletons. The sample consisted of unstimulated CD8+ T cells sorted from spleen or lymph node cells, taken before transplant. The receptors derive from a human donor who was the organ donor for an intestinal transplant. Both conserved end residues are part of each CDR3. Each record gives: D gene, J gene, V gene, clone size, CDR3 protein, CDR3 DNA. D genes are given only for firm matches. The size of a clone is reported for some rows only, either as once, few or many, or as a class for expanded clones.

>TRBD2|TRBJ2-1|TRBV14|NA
CASSPRTRAYNEQFF
TGTGCCAGCAGCCCCCGGACTAGAGCCTACAATGAGCAGTTCTTC
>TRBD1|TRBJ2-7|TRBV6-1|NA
CASSEYYRGRFSYEQYF
TGTGCCAGCAGTGAATACTACAGGGGGCGCTTCTCCTACGAGCAGTACTTC
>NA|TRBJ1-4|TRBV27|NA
CASTPAGRRGEKLFF
TGTGCCAGCACCCCTGCCGGGAGAAGAGGGGAAAAACTGTTTTTT
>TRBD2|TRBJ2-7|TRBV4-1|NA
CASSHQLAGVREQYF
TGCGCCAGCAGCCACCAACTAGCGGGAGTGAGGGAGCAGTACTTC
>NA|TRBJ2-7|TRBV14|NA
CASSPVAEPYEQYF
TGTGCCAGCAGCCCAGTAGCGGAACCCTACGAGCAGTACTTC
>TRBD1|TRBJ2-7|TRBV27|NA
CASRVQGGNYEQYF
TGTGCCAGCCGAGTACAAGGGGGCAACTACGAGCAGTACTTC
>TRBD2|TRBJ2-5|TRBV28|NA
CASSWPSGRATQETQYF
TGTGCCAGCAGTTGGCCTAGCGGGAGGGCCACGCAAGAGACCCAGTACTTC
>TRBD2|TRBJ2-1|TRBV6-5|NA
CASSYTGLAGVGEQFF
TGTGCCAGCAGTTATACTGGACTAGCGGGAGTCGGCGAGCAGTTCTTC
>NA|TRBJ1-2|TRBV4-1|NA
CASSQEGATYGYTF
TGCGCCAGCAGCCAAGAGGGGGCGACCTATGGCTACACCTTC
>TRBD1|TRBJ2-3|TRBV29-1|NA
CSVERSTQGFVSGLTDTQYF
TGCAGCGTTGAAAGGTCCACACAGGGGTTTGTTTCAGGATTGACAGATACGCAGTATTTT
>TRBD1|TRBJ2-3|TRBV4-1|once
CASSTGQGPDTQYF
TGCGCCAGCAGCACGGGACAGGGACCAGATACGCAGTATTTT
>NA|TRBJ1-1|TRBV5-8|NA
CASSAPGGELSTEAFF
TGTGCCAGCAGCGCCCCGGGGGGGGAATTGAGCACTGAAGCTTTCTTT
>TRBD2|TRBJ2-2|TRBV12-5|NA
CASGWGGLADTGELFF
TGTGCTAGTGGTTGGGGGGGACTAGCGGACACCGGGGAGCTGTTTTTT
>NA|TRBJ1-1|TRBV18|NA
CASSRTESREAFF
TGTGCCAGCTCACGGACAGAGAGTCGTGAAGCTTTCTTT
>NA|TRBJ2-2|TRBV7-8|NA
CASSPRQDGTGELFF
TGTGCCAGCAGCCCTCGACAGGATGGCACCGGGGAGCTGTTTTTT